This passage covers 11 T cell receptor beta chains from one sample sequenced in a study of identical twins. Each CDR3 protein is one row after TCRdb ran MiXCR on the 5' RACE reads. The repertoire holds 400,000 to 600,000 distinct CDR3 sequences, with 20% to 25% as singletons. The data also belong to a second study, concerning yellow fever vaccine responses in identical twins.

Sequenced sample: CD4+ T cells sorted from blood. These receptors were collected from a woman aged 18-29 years in good health.

A remark on this clonotype: An end of the junction differs from the germline gene, which may be a read error. CDR3 in DNA: TGTGCCAGCACCCAAGTGACAGGAGGACGTGGTGAGCAGTTCTTC. Translated, it gives CASTQVTGGRGEQFF. V and J are TRBV3-1 and TRBJ2-1; maybe TRBD1 (6 bases). CDR1 LGHDT and CDR2 YNNKEL come from the germline V gene (reference sequence). The CDR3 consists of 15 residues.

This clonotype was detected a few times. The gene calls are TRBV3-1 and TRBJ1-1; TRBD1 is a possible D gene (5 bases). V shed 4 bases and J shed 8 bases, with 14 bases lying between them. Looked up from germline, CDR1 is LGHDT and CDR2 is YNNKEL (reference sequence). This CDR3 comprises 13 residues. CDR3 DNA sequence: TGTGCCAGCAGCCTGAAGGTGGGGGGAGAAGCTTTCTTT. It yields the protein CASSLKVGGEAFF.

The chain joins TRBV9 to TRBJ2-1; D may be TRBD1 (6 bases). With 2 bases removed from V and 6 bases from J, the gap between germline ends came to 12 bases. Germline V gene sequence: CDR1 SGDLS, CDR2 YYNGEE. This CDR3 has 14 amino acids. The CDR3 here is CASSVFVGGNEQFF. The CDR3 DNA follows: TGTGCCAGCAGCGTTTTTGTAGGGGGCAATGAGCAGTTCTTC.

This chain links TRBV12-3 or TRBV12-4 with TRBJ2-1; 8 positions match TRBD2. CDR3 length equals 14 residues. Germline trimming cut 3 bases from V and 9 bases from J; bases unmatched to any gene: 7. CDR3 DNA: TGTGCCAGCAGTTTTGCTAGCGGGTTTTCTGAGCAGTTCTTC. As protein: CASSFASGFSEQFF.

This clonotype was detected a few times. J is TRBJ2-5 and V is TRBV29-1, with D unclear. The V gene lost 0 bases and the J gene lost 2 bases, with 10 bases spanning the gap. This CDR3 contains 14 residues. Per germline, CDR1 SQVTM and CDR2 ANQGSEA. Here the CDR3 reads CSVEDFAEQETQYF. In DNA form, the CDR3 reads TGCAGCGTTGAAGATTTCGCAGAACAAGAGACCCAGTACTTC.

This clonotype was detected a few times. The chain carries TRBV9 and TRBJ2-5; TRBD2 might be the D (5 bases). The CDR3 consists of 14 residues. CDR1 and CDR2 (germline): SGDLS, YYNGEE. V dropped 4 bases and J dropped 5 bases, with 15 bases sitting between them. CDR3 loop: CASSKRRVGETQYF. Here the CDR3 DNA reads TGTGCCAGCAGCAAGAGGCGGGTCGGGGAGACCCAGTACTTC.

The table lists this clonotype with many counts. This chain joins TRBV20-1 and TRBJ2-2; D remains ambiguous. This CDR3 has 11 residues. Germline V gene sequence: CDR1 DFQATT, CDR2 SNEGSKA (reference sequence). V lost 3 bases to trimming and J lost 5 bases, with 4 bases between them. In DNA form, the CDR3 reads TGCAGTGCTAGGAGGACCGGGGAGCTGTTTTTT. As protein: CSARRTGELFF.

The CDR3 DNA is TGTGCCAGCAGCTTGGCTAGCAGGGCATTGAGTGAGCAGTTCTTC. This encodes CASSLASRALSEQFF. The chain uses TRBV5-6 and TRBJ2-1; tentatively, D is TRBD1 or TRBD2 (5 bases each). CDR3 size: 15 residues. Per the germline V gene, CDR1 is SGHDT and CDR2 is YYEEEE. With 0 bases removed from V and 9 bases from J, the gap between germline ends came to 16 bases.

The rearrangement uses TRBV27 and TRBJ2-7; 7 bases align to TRBD2. Per the germline V gene, CDR1 is MNHEY and CDR2 is SMNVEV (reference sequence). Trimming at V came to 5 bases and at J to 1 base, leaving 8 bases not matched to a gene. The CDR3 is 15 amino acids. DNA for the CDR3: TGTGCCAGCAGTACCCGGCGGGAGAGGTCCTACGAGCAGTACTTC. This translates into CASSTRRERSYEQYF.

V usage is TRBV5-4 and J usage is TRBJ1-2; unclear D gene. The CDR3 sequence is 12 residues long. V dropped 0 bases and J dropped 4 bases, with 4 bases sitting between them. Germline V gene lookup returns CDR1 SGHNT and CDR2 YYREEE (reference sequence). Here the CDR3 reads CASSLERYGYTF. The CDR3, as DNA: TGTGCCAGCAGCTTGGAACGCTATGGCTACACCTTC.

The rearrangement joins TRBV20-1 to TRBJ2-1; a weak D match, TRBD2 (7 bases). CDR1 and CDR2 (germline): DFQATT, SNEGSKA (reference sequence). The V and J ends lost 3 bases and 6 bases respectively, with 15 bases between them. This CDR3 spans 14 amino acids. CDR3 in DNA: TGCAGTGCTAGGAGTGGGGGGGGCGGCAATGAGCAGTTCTTC. Translation: CSARSGGGGNEQFF.